This section outlines one T cell receptor (beta chain) sequence together with its context. This entry comes from a study of blood T cell repertoires in COVID-19. Trimming stripped 4 bases from V and 6 bases from J, with 16 bases between. This CDR3 has 15 residues. The germline V gene has CDR1 SQVTM and CDR2 ANQGSEA. In the original processing: Quantification of nucleated cells was approximated via reference gene primer amplification. The assay was immunoSEQ multiplex PCR, and TCRdb's table has in-frame clones only and misses some. That table furnishes V, J and clone size, whereas the DNA furnished D and trimming. Of 250,000 to 300,000 clones detected, 83% appear once; the ten largest clones hold about 4.9%.

This TCR derives from a man aged 60 to 69 who had recovered from COVID-19. The chain recombines TRBV29-1 with TRBJ1-6, with D unresolved. Sequenced input: peripheral blood. Here the CDR3 DNA reads TGCAGCGTTGCTGCCTCAACAGTAGTTAATTCACCCCTCCACTTT. Translation: CSVAASTVVNSPLHF.